Described below is a single TCR beta chain sequence and its context. Its antigen remains unknown. This sample is drawn from a study of CXCR3-negative and CXCR3-positive naive CD8 T cells. The overall study: Sequencing gave about 135 million TRB reads overall, about 1.5 +/- 0.3 million per library.

UMI-labeled 5' RACE yielded the TRB cDNA libraries. TCRdb reprocessed the 5' RACE reads and keeps a single row for each CDR3 protein, giving no DNA. This sample's table has some 54,000 distinct CDR3 sequences. This CDR3 has 15 amino acids. CDR1 is SGHRS and CDR2 is YFSETQ in the germline V gene. Overall study results and limits: Naive cells that were CXCR3-positive had more hydrophobic TRB CDR3s (compared with CXCR3-negative naive cells). Both naive subsets showed comparably high diversity, and memory CD8+ cells showed much lower diversity. Naive CXCR3-negative and CXCR3-positive cells had similar TRBV-TRBJ usage; memory differed.

Investigators sorted each CD8+ T cell subset in triplicate, taking under 350,000 cells each time. This receptor was identified in a human donor in good health. Some clones in this sample may be carry-over from other donors' samples. The chain joins TRBV5-1 to TRBJ1-3. Sequencing was performed on naive CXCR3+ CD8+ T cells from blood. Regarding subset: CD45RO-CCR7+CD27+CD95- naive CD8+ T cells expressing CXCR3 (TNR3+). The chain's CDR3 is CASSLDVYSGNTIYF.